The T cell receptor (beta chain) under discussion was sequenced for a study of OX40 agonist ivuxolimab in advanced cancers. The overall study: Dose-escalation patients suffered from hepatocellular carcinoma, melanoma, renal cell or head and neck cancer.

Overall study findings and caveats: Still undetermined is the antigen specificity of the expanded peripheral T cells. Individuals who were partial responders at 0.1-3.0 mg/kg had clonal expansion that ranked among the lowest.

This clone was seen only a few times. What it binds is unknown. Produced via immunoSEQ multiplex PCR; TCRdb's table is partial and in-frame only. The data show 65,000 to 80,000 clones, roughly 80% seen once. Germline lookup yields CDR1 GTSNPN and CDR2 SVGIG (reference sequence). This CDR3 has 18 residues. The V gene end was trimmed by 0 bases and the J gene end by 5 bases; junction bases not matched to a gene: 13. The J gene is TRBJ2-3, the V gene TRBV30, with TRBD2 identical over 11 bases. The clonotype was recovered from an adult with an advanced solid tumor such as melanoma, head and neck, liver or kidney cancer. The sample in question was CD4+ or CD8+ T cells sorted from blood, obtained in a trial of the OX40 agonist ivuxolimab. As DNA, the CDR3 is TGTGCCTGGAGTGTACTAGCGGGAGCGAAGGGTATATTAGATACGCAGTATTTT. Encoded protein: CAWSVLAGAKGILDTQYF.